One T cell receptor (beta chain) is described in this entry. The antigen it binds to is not known. There are no base qualities to consult, and no much larger clone falls within one base. These reads were obtained on an Illumina NovaSeq 6000. Using 5'RACE with constant-segment primers, TCRalpha and TCRbeta cDNA libraries were constructed, with sample barcodes and unique molecular identifiers added in the process. RNA was extracted from every sample with Trizol reagent. Amplification of the libraries took two PCR steps, and the second step added a second sample barcode plus Illumina TruSeq adapters. Sequencing of libraries was performed on an Illumina NovaSeq with 2 x 150 bp paired-end reads. As for how the authors treated the data: Reads were demultiplexed and collapsed into UMI-guided consensus sequences with migec v1.2.7. Using mixcr v2.1.11, UMI consensuses were aligned to TRA and TRB V and J templates and then assembled into clonotypes. Expanded or contracted clonotypes were those called significant by both edgeR and NoisET, with noise models trained on biological replicates. For edgeR calls, the cutoffs were a false discovery rate-adjusted p below 0.01 and a log2 fold-change threshold of 1. As an exploratory analysis of dynamics, max-normalized trajectories of the 1000 most abundant clonotypes were examined with PCA combined with hierarchical clustering. Separately sequenced CD4+ and CD8+ repertoires were used to assign the CD4 or CD8 phenotype of responding clones. TCRdb took the public reads, trimmed them with fastp at Q25, ran MiXCR for clone calling and kept in-frame beta chains. Entries that share a CDR3 protein sequence are merged under the most common genes and DNA. The authors' filters were not applied to this entry. The sample includes about 110,000 distinct CDR3 sequences, with approximately 13% observed a single time. Around 27% of the sample belongs to the ten largest clones.

The sample originates from a study of T-cell memory formation after mild COVID-19 (dated by TCRdb to the early 2020s). Study-wide context: TCR sequence clusters from the two donors were largely donor specific. T-cell clones expanding and contracting after mild COVID-19 in a couple of donors were tracked by longitudinal TCRalpha and TCRbeta repertoire sequencing. Two young, previously healthy adult volunteers, one female and one male, were included in the cohort. What the study reported, not specific to this receptor: Contracting CD4+ clones were located mainly in the CM and EM memory subsets, whereas CD8+ clones were found to be enriched in EMRA. The detection of some responding clones in pre-infection memory suggests that pre-existing cross-reactive memory T cells joined the SARS-CoV-2 response. The study covered only a couple of mild cases, and larger cohorts including severe cases with pre-infection samples were considered necessary. SARS-CoV-2 specificity was not confirmed for the second-wave clones peaking on day 37. Clones contracting from day 15 to 85 had balanced CD4/CD8 phenotypes, while a second wave expanding from day 15 to 37 was biased towards CD4+.

Ficoll-Paque density gradient centrifugation was used to isolate PBMCs. The CDR3 goes from the cysteine to the phenylalanine over 16 residues. The DNA shown is the 48-base CDR3, in frame from base 1. V lost 5 bases and J lost 5 bases, and the count of bases not matched to a germline gene is 11. CDR1 MNHNY and CDR2 SVGAGI were looked up in the germline V gene (reference sequence). Sequenced sample: PBMCs or a T cell subset sorted from them (not recorded which). In this chain, TRBV6-6 is recombined with TRBJ2-2; TRBD1 fits 7 bases in the junction. This TCR came from an adult woman who had mild COVID-19 (a few samples of this study predate the infection). The sample titles of this study are shuffled in the database, so cell type and time point are left out; the donor was told from shared clones. Read as DNA, the sequence is TGTGCCAGCAGTATTACACAGGGGCCGGGAACCGGGGAGCTGTTTTTT. It translates as CASSITQGPGTGELFF.